The following is a T cell receptor beta chain sequence with its context. The antigen remains unidentified. The data belong to a study of cytomegalovirus exposure and HLA in healthy donors. Study-wide background: Later, an analysis reported that the 130 or so validation repertoires had used the same platform as the approximately 630 first-cohort repertoires. The study, taken as a whole, reports: Within the 120 or so validation repertoires, first-cohort TCR clusters tended to co-occur, according to a later analysis. There were approximately 150 TCR beta chains listed as cytomegalovirus-associated.

The table came from immunoSEQ multiplex PCR; TCRdb's copy has only in-frame clones and leaves some out. Of fewer than 60,000 clones in the sample, 89% were seen once. The CDR3 is made up of 15 amino acids. Trimming removed 2 bases from V and 5 bases from J; junction bases left unmatched: 11. Germline V gene sequence: CDR1 GTSNPN, CDR2 SVGIG (reference sequence). From the approximately 110-subject validation cohort, which was separate from the roughly 670-subject first cohort, the donors were drawn. The source material was PBMCs. The sequence derives from a woman aged 18-29 years in good health and CMV-seronegative. The chain recombines TRBV30 with TRBJ2-7; TRBD2 matches at 8 bases. The CDR3 region has the DNA TGTGCCTGGAGTCCCGGACCGGGACTAGTTAACGAGCAGTACTTC. The encoded protein is CAWSPGPGLVNEQYF.